This record covers a single TCR beta chain. Its matching antigen is unknown. This sample is drawn from a study of OX40 agonist ivuxolimab in advanced cancers. Study summary: Prior therapy, whether anti-PD-1, anti-PD-L1 or anti-CTLA-4, was allowed, and roughly 40% had some. Study results and caveats: Expanded clones were, on average, more numerous among CD8+ T cells than CD4+. Which antigen the expanded peripheral T cells recognized is unknown.

From germline, CDR1 is MNHNS and CDR2 SASEGT. V lost 0 bases and J 4 bases, leaving 12 bases between the germline ends. This CDR3 has 15 amino acids. The data were produced by immunoSEQ multiplex PCR, yet TCRdb's version contains in-frame clones alone and is incomplete. This sample has tens of thousands of clones; 70% to 85% occur once, and the top ten carry roughly 7.3%. J is TRBJ1-1 and V is TRBV6-1; no firm D call. The sample in question was CD4+ or CD8+ T cells sorted from blood, obtained in a trial of the OX40 agonist ivuxolimab. The sequence came from an adult with an advanced solid tumor such as melanoma, head and neck, liver or kidney cancer. In DNA, the CDR3 is TGTGCCAGCAGTGAAGCACATTCCGCCCGCACTGAAGCTTTCTTT. As protein: CASSEAHSARTEAFF.